Here is one T cell receptor beta chain with its context. The CDR3 is 17 residues long. The table came from immunoSEQ multiplex PCR; TCRdb's copy has only in-frame clones and leaves some out. The sample lists tens of thousands of clones; roughly 84% were seen once. The sample comes from a study of control samples from healthy donors and cancer patients. The receptor was derived from a man aged 70-80 years with lung cancer. Sample: PBMCs. This sequence joins TRBV21-1 and TRBJ2-4. TRBV21-1 is recorded as a pseudogene. The CDR3 coding sequence is TGTGCCAGCAGCAATTCGCGGGCAGGGCGAGGCAAAAACATTCAGTACTTC. Translating gives CASSNSRAGRGKNIQYF.